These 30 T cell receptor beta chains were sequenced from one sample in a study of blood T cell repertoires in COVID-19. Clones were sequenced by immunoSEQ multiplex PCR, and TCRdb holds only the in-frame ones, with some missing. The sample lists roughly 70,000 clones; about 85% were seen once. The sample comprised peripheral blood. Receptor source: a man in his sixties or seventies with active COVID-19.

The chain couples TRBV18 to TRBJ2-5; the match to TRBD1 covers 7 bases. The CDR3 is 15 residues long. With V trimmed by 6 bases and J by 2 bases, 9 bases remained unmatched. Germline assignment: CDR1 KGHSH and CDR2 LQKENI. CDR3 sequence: CASSLKPGQQETQYF. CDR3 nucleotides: TGTGCCAGCTCCCTGAAACCGGGACAGCAAGAGACCCAGTACTTC.

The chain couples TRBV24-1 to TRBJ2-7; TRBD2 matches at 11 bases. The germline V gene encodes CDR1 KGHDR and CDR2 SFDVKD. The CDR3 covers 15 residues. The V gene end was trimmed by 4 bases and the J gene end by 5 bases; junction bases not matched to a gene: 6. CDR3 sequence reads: CATSDPTSGMDEQYF. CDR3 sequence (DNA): TGTGCCACCAGTGACCCGACTAGCGGGATGGACGAGCAGTACTTC.

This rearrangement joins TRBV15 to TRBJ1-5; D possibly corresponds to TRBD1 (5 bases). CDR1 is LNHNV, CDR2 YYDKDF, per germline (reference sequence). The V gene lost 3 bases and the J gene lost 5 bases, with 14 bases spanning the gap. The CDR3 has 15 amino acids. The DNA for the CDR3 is TGTGCCACCAGCAGGGGCCCCGGGGGGGATCAGCCCCAGCATTTT. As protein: CATSRGPGGDQPQHF.

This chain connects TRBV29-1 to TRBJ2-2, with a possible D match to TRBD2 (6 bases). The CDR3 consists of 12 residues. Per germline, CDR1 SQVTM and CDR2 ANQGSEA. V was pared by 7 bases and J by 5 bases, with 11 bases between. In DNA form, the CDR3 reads TGCAGCGCCCGAGGAGGGACCGGGGAGCTGTTTTTT. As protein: CSARGGTGELFF.

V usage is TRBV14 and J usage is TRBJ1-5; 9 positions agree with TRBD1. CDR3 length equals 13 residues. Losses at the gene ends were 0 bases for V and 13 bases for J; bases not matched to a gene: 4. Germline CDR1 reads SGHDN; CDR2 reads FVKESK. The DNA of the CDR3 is TGTGCCAGCAGCCAAGAGCGGGGGACAGGGCAGCATTTT. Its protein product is CASSQERGTGQHF.

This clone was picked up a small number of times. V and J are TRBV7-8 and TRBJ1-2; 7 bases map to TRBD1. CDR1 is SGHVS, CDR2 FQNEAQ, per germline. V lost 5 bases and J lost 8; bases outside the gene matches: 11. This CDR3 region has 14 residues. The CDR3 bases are TGTGCCAGCAGCCCCCGGACAGGCTGGGGAGGCTACACCTTC. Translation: CASSPRTGWGGYTF.

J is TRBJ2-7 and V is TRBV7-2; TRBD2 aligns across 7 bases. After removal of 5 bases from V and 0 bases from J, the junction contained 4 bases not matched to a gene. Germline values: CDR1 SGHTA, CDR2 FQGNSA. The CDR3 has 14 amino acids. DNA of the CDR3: TGTGCCAGCAGCCAACTAGCGAACTCCTACGAGCAGTACTTC. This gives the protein CASSQLANSYEQYF.

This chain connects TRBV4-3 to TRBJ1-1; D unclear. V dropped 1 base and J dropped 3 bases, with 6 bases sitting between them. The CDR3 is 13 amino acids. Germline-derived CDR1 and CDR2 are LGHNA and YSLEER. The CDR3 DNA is TGCGCCAGCAGCCAAGTGGTAGACACTGAAGCTTTCTTT. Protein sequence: CASSQVVDTEAFF.

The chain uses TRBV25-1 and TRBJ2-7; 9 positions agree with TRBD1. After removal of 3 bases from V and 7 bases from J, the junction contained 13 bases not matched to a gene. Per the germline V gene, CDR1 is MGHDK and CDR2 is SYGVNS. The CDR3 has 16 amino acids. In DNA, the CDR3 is TGTGCCAGCAGTGACCCCCGGACAGGGGCTCTGTGGGAGCAGTACTTC. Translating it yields CASSDPRTGALWEQYF.

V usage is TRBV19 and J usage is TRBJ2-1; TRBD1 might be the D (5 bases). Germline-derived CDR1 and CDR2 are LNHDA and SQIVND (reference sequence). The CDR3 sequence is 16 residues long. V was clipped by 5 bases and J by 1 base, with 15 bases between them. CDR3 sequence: CASSPRWGASYNEQFF. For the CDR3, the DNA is TGTGCCAGTAGTCCCAGGTGGGGCGCTTCCTACAATGAGCAGTTCTTC.

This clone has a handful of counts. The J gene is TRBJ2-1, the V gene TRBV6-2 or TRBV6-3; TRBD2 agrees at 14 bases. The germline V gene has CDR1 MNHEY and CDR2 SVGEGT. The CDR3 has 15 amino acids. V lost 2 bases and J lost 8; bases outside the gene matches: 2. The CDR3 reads CASSYGTSGSYEQFF. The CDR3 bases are TGTGCCAGCAGTTACGGGACTAGCGGGAGCTATGAGCAGTTCTTC.

The CDR3 here is CASSQEPGLHLNIQYF. CDR3 coding DNA: TGTGCCAGCAGCCAAGAACCGGGACTACACCTAAACATTCAGTACTTC. This rearrangement joins TRBV3-1 (or the pseudogene TRBV3-2) to TRBJ2-4, with 7 bases that match TRBD2. This CDR3 region has 16 residues. Trimming at V came to 0 bases and at J to 6 bases, leaving 8 bases not matched to a gene. The V gene's germline CDR1 is LGHDT and CDR2 YNNKEL (reference sequence).

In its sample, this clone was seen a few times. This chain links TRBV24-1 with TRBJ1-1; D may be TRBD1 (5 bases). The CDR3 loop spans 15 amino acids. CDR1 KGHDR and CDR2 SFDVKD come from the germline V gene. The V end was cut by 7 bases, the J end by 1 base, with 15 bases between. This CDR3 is CATSKSGGSNTEAFF. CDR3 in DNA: TGTGCCACCAGCAAGAGTGGGGGGTCGAACACTGAAGCTTTCTTT.

This CDR3 is CATRGDRGTETQYF. In nucleotides, the CDR3 is TGTGCCACCAGGGGGGATCGGGGGACGGAGACCCAGTACTTC. The chain combines TRBV19 with TRBJ2-5, with TRBD1 as a possible D gene (7 bases). The CDR3 is 14 amino acids. Germline V gene data show CDR1 as LNHDA and CDR2 as SQIVND (reference sequence). Trimming removed 10 bases at V and 5 bases at J, with 20 bases between.

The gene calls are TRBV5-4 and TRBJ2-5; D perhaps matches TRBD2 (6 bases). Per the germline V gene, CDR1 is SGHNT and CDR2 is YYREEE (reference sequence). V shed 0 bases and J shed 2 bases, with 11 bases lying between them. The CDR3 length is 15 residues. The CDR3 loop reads CASSLVGLTQETQYF. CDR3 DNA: TGTGCCAGCAGCTTGGTGGGACTCACGCAAGAGACCCAGTACTTC. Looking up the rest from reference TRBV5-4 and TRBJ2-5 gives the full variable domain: ETGVTQSPTHLIKTRGQQVTLRCSSQSGHNTVSWYQQALGQGPQFIFQYYREEENGRGNFPPRFSGLQFPNYSSELNVNALELDDSALYLCASSLVGLTQETQYFGPGTRLLVL.

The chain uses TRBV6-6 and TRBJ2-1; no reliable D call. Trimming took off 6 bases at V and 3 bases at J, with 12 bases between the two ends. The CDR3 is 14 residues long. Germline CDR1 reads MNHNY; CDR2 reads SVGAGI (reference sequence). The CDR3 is CASSPPGLYNEQFF. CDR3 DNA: TGTGCCAGCAGCCCCCCGGGTCTCTACAATGAGCAGTTCTTC.

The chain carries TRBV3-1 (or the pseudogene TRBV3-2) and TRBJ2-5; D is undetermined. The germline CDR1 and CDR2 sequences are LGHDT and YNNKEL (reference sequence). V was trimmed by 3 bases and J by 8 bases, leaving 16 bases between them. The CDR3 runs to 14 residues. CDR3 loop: CASSHPPVSGTQYF. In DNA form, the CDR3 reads TGTGCCAGCAGCCACCCCCCGGTTTCGGGTACCCAGTACTTC.

CDR3 coding DNA: TGTGCCAGCAGCCCCGGGACTAGCGGTACCCAAGAGACCCAGTACTTC. This gives the protein CASSPGTSGTQETQYF. The rearrangement links TRBV7-3 to TRBJ2-5; 11 positions agree with TRBD2. In germline, CDR1 is SGHTA, CDR2 FQGTGA. Trimming at V came to 5 bases and at J to 1 base, leaving 6 bases not matched to a gene. The CDR3 has 16 amino acids.

The CDR3 spells CASRRGGPNTEAFF. Here the CDR3 DNA reads TGTGCCAGCAGGCGGGGGGGCCCGAACACTGAAGCTTTCTTT. The chain carries TRBV25-1 and TRBJ1-1, with D possibly TRBD1 on 6 matching bases. The CDR3 length is 14 residues. Germline loops: CDR1 MGHDK, CDR2 SYGVNS. V was shortened by 6 bases and J by 1 base, with 12 bases between the two germline ends.

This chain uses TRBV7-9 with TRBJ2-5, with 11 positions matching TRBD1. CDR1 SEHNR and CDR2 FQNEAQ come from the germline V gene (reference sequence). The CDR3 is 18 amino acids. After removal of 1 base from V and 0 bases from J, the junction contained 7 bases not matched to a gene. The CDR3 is CASSLGAGDRGYQETQYF. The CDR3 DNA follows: TGTGCCAGCAGCTTAGGGGCTGGGGACAGGGGGTACCAAGAGACCCAGTACTTC.

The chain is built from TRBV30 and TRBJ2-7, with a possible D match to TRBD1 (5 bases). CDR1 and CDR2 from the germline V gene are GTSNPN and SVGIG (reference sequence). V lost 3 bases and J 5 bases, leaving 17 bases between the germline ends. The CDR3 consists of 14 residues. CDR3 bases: TGTGCCTGGAGAGCCGGGCCAGGGTCCCACGAGCAGTACTTC. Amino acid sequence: CAWRAGPGSHEQYF.

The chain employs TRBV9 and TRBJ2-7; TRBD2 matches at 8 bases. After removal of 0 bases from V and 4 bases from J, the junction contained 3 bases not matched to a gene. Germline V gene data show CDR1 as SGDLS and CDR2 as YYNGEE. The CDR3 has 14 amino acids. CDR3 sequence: CASSVAGGGYEQYF. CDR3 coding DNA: TGTGCCAGCAGCGTAGCCGGGGGGGGTTACGAGCAGTACTTC. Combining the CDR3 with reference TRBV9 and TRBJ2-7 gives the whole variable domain DSGVTQTPKHLITATGQRVTLRCSPRSGDLSVYWYQQSLDQGLQFLIQYYNGEERAKGNILERFSAQQFPDLHSELNLSSLELGDSALYFCASSVAGGGYEQYFGPGTRLTVT.

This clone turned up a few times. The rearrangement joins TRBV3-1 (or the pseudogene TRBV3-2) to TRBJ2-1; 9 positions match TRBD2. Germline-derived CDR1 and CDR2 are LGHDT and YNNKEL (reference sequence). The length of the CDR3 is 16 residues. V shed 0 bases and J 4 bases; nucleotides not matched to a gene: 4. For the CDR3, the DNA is TGTGCCAGCAGCCAAGACCCCAGCGGGAGGTACAATGAGCAGTTCTTC. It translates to CASSQDPSGRYNEQFF.

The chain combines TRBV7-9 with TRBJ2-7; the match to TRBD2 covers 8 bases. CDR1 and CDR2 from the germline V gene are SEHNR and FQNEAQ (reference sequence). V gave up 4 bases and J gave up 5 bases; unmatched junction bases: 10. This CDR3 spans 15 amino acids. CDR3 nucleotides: TGTGCCAGCAGCTGGGCCCTAGCGGGTGGGGACGAGCAGTACTTC. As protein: CASSWALAGGDEQYF.

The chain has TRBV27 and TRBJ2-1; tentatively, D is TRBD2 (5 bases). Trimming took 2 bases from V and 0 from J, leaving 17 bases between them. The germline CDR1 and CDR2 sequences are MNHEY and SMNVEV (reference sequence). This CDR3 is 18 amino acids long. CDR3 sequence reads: CASSLRALGVSSYNEQFF. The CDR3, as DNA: TGTGCCAGCAGTTTACGGGCTCTCGGGGTGAGCTCCTACAATGAGCAGTTCTTC.

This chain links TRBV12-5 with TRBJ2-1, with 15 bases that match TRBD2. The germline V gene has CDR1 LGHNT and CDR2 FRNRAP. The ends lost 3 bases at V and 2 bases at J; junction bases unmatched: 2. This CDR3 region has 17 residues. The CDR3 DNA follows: TGTGCTAGTGGTTTCGGGACTAGCGGGAGGCCCTACAATGAGCAGTTCTTC. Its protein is CASGFGTSGRPYNEQFF.

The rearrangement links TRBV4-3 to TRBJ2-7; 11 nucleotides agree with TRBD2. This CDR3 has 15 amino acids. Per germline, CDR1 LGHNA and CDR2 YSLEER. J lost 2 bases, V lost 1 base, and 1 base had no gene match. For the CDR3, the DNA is TGCGCCAGCAGCCAAGTTAGCGGGGGGGCCTACGAGCAGTACTTC. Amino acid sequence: CASSQVSGGAYEQYF.

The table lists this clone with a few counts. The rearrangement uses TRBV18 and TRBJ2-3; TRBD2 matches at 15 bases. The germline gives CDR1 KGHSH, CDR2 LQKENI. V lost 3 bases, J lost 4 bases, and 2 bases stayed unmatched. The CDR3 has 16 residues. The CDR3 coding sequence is TGTGCCAGCTCACCTGGACTAGCGGGAGGGTCAGATACGCAGTATTTT. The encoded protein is CASSPGLAGGSDTQYF.

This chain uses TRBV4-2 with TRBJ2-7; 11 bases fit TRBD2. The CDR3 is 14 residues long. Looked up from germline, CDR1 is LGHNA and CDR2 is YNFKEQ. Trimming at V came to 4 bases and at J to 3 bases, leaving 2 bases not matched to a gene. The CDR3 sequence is CASSPGLAGYEQYF. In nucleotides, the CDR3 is TGTGCCAGCAGCCCCGGACTAGCGGGCTACGAGCAGTACTTC.

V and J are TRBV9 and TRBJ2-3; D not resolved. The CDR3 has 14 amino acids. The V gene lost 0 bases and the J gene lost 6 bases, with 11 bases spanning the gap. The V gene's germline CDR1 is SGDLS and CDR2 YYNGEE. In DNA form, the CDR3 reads TGTGCCAGCAGCGTAGTTGGGCTCACGGATACGCAGTATTTT. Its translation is CASSVVGLTDTQYF.